This T cell receptor beta chain was identified during a study of cytomegalovirus exposure and HLA in healthy donors. The PCR made use of 60 Vbeta and 13 Jbeta primers. TCRdb keeps only in-frame clones here, not all; method: immunoSEQ multiplex PCR. The sample lists roughly 110,000 clones, about 70% occurring once. V was trimmed by 8 bases and J by 1 base, leaving 17 bases between them. CDR3 length equals 15 residues. In germline, CDR1 is MNHEY, CDR2 SVGAGI. J is TRBJ1-1 and V is TRBV6-5, with a possible D match to TRBD1 (6 bases). Sequences were obtained from PBMCs. The receptor was derived from a woman in her twenties or thirties in good health and CMV-seronegative. The CDR3 DNA follows: TGTGCCAGCTCTCCTTTCGCGACAGGGAACACTGAAGCTTTCTTT. As protein: CASSPFATGNTEAFF.